This T cell receptor (beta chain) is from a study of T-cell memory formation after mild COVID-19. Regarding the study as a whole: Clones which contracted sat mainly in CM and EM if CD4+, and in EMRA if CD8+. Pre-infection memory harbored some responding clones, suggesting cross-reactive memory joined.

The V end lost 10 bases, the J end lost 0 bases, and 17 bases lay between the germline ends. The CDR3 is 15 amino acids. Germline CDR1 is ENHRY and CDR2 is SYGVKD. This clonotype has just a few counts. Its cognate antigen is unknown. Via MiXCR, TCRdb re-called the 5' RACE reads, giving one row per CDR3 protein. Of more than 100,000 distinct CDR3 sequences in the sample, approximately 17% were seen once. The V gene is TRBV10-3, the J gene TRBJ2-3; TRBD2 is a possible D gene (5 bases). Sequencing was carried out using PBMCs or a T cell subset sorted from them (not recorded which). The clonotype was recovered from a man aged 18 to 29 who had mild COVID-19 (a few samples of this study predate the infection). Cell type and time point are not known. CDR3 DNA sequence: TGTGCCACCAGAGGGCGGGTTAGGAGCACAGATACGCAGTATTTT. Amino acid sequence: CATRGRVRSTDTQYF.